This T cell receptor beta chain was obtained from a study of shared clonotypes between healthy human individuals. Findings and caveats of the study: Non-shared clonotypes were found to have lower generation probabilities than the clonotypes that were shared by all four of the sorted-subset donors.

CDR1 is KGHSH, CDR2 LQKENI, per germline. The CDR3 length is 14 residues. V was trimmed by 3 bases and J by 1 base, leaving 9 bases between them. This clone has a count of ten or more. Its antigen is unknown. The sample contains more than one DNA sequence encoding this CDR3. Genomic DNA from each subset was divided evenly over several immunoSEQ plates. Measured with immunoSEQ multiplex PCR; TCRdb has only the in-frame clones, and not every one. The table lists roughly 1 million clones, 75% to 85% of them singletons. This chain links TRBV18 with TRBJ1-1; D unresolved. The clonotype was recovered from a man aged 18-30 years in good health. Some clones in this sample may be carry-over from other donors' samples. The sample comprised memory CD4+ T cells from PBMCs. Subset denoted: CD45RA-negative fraction. The CDR3 DNA follows: TGTGCCAGCTCACCCTTGGACGGGAACACTGAAGCTTTCTTT. Its protein is CASSPLDGNTEAFF.